This is a list of T cell receptor beta chains from one sample in a study of immune heterogeneity within non-small cell lung tumors. TCRdb re-called the multiplex PCR reads with MiXCR, one entry per CDR3 protein. The data show roughly 8,900 distinct CDR3 sequences, with more than 25% seen just once and approximately 10% held by the top ten. Sequences were obtained from lung tumor tissue. Receptors originate from a man aged 55 to 69 with non-small cell lung cancer. The CDR3 runs from the conserved cysteine through the conserved F or W. A D gene is named only where the DNA matches it firmly. The size entry is marked missing in some rows and otherwise reads once, few, many or a size class.

v_call	clone_size	j_call	d_call	cdr3_aa	cdr3_nt
TRBV11-1	few	TRBJ2-3	TRBD1	CASSSDRGQGTQYF	TGTGCCAGCAGCTCAGACAGGGGGCAAGGTACGCAGTATTTT
TRBV12-5	many	TRBJ2-2	TRBD2	CASGFASGNYVGELFF	TGTGCTAGTGGTTTCGCTAGCGGGAATTATGTCGGGGAGCTGTTTTTT
TRBV4-2	many	TRBJ2-1	.	CASSQDLESLYNEQFF	TGTGCCAGCAGCCAAGATCTCGAGAGCCTCTACAATGAGCAGTTCTTC
TRBV24-1	many	TRBJ2-3	TRBD2	CATSDLTPGLAGGQDTQYF	TGTGCCACCAGTGATTTGACCCCGGGACTAGCGGGAGGGCAAGATACGCAGTATTTT
TRBV28	.	TRBJ1-5	.	CATIGRGGSNQPQHF	TGTGCCACCATCGGACGGGGTGGGAGCAATCAGCCCCAGCATTTT
TRBV6-4	medium-sized	TRBJ2-6	.	CASSDSGGANVLTF	TGTGCCAGCAGTGACTCGGGTGGGGCCAACGTCCTGACTTTC
TRBV16	many	TRBJ2-1	.	CASSQSGSRNEQFF	TGTGCCAGCAGCCAATCGGGCAGTAGGAATGAGCAGTTCTTC
TRBV5-1	many	TRBJ2-1	.	CASSLGSGYYNEQFF	TGCGCCAGCAGCTTGGGGTCGGGCTACTACAATGAGCAGTTCTTC
TRBV30	many	TRBJ2-7	.	CAWNLPSYEQYF	TGTGCCTGGAACCTTCCCTCCTACGAGCAGTACTTC
TRBV6-5	once	TRBJ1-1	TRBD1	CASRYVTGGNTEAFF	TGTGCCAGCAGATACGTGACAGGGGGGAACACTGAAGCTTTCTTT
TRBV19	many	TRBJ1-5	.	CASSIDRRAVTQAQHF	TGTGCCAGTAGTATAGATCGGAGGGCCGTTACGCAGGCCCAGCATTTT
TRBV19	medium-sized	TRBJ1-5	TRBD1	CASSTGTGVGQPQHF	TGTGCCAGTAGTACCGGGACAGGAGTCGGCCAGCCCCAGCATTTT
TRBV6-1	.	TRBJ1-5	.	CATQSFTRDRGAQPQHF	TGTGCCACCCAGTCCTTCACCCGGGACCGAGGGGCTCAGCCCCAGCATTTT
TRBV10-3	.	TRBJ2-2	.	CAIRTDSGELFF	TGTGCCATCAGGACGGACTCCGGGGAGCTGTTTTTT
TRBV5-4	many	TRBJ2-6	TRBD1	CASSRGDRSSGANVLTF	TGTGCCAGCAGCCGCGGGGACAGGAGCTCTGGGGCCAACGTCCTGACTTTC
TRBV13	few	TRBJ1-2	TRBD1	CASSLDRGLGGYTF	TGTGCCAGCAGCCTCGACAGGGGGCTCGGGGGCTACACCTTC
TRBV27	.	TRBJ2-5	TRBD2	CASREISGGAETQYF	TGTGCCAGCAGGGAGATTAGCGGGGGGGCTGAGACCCAGTACTTC
TRBV6-1	.	TRBJ2-7	.	CASRLVAAHYYEQYF	TGTGCCAGCAGACTTGTAGCAGCTCATTACTACGAGCAGTACTTC
TRBV28	.	TRBJ1-2	TRBD1	CASSSGDSYGYTF	TGTGCCAGCAGTTCAGGGGACAGCTATGGCTACACCTTC
TRBV27	.	TRBJ1-6	TRBD1	CASSLNRGNSPLHF	TGTGCCAGCAGTTTAAACAGGGGCAATTCACCCCTCCACTTT
TRBV7-9	many	TRBJ1-1	.	CASSWTDMNTEAFF	TGTGCCAGCAGCTGGACAGACATGAACACTGAAGCTTTCTTT
TRBV19	many	TRBJ2-7	.	CASRRSGGPNEQYF	TGTGCCAGTAGGAGGTCGGGGGGCCCGAACGAGCAGTACTTC
TRBV11-3	many	TRBJ2-3	TRBD1	CASSRLGQGGDTQYF	TGTGCCAGCAGCCGACTGGGACAGGGGGGGGATACGCAGTATTTT
TRBV4-3	many	TRBJ2-3	.	CASSPYRDTLTDTQYF	TGCGCCAGCAGCCCCTACAGAGACACACTCACAGATACGCAGTATTTT
TRBV3-1	few	TRBJ2-7	.	CASSPTNSYEQYF	TGTGCCAGCAGCCCCACTAACTCCTACGAGCAGTACTTC
TRBV7-9	.	TRBJ2-7	.	CASGDGNYEQYF	TGTGCCAGCGGGGACGGAAACTACGAGCAGTACTTC
TRBV7-2	many	TRBJ1-1	.	CASSRTALNTEAFF	TGTGCCAGCAGCCGAACAGCTTTGAACACTGAAGCTTTCTTT
TRBV28	.	TRBJ2-7	.	CASSFRDEQYF	TGTGCCAGCAGTTTCAGGGACGAGCAGTACTTC
TRBV27	medium-sized	TRBJ2-7	.	CASSFRVWQGRTYEQYF	TGTGCCAGCAGTTTCAGGGTGTGGCAGGGTCGCACCTACGAGCAGTACTTC
TRBV24-1	many	TRBJ2-3	.	CATSDLQRRGIGGGTDTQYF	TGTGCCACCAGTGATTTGCAGCGGAGGGGCATTGGCGGGGGCACAGATACGCAGTATTTT
TRBV20-1	.	TRBJ1-3	.	CSAHDAGGYRRNTIYF	TGCAGTGCCCACGATGCGGGGGGCTATCGCAGAAACACCATATATTTT
TRBV15	once	TRBJ1-2	.	CATRVLGQENYGYTF	TGTGCCACCAGGGTGCTAGGGCAAGAAAACTATGGCTACACCTTC
TRBV19	medium-sized	TRBJ2-7	TRBD2	CASSISSGRVYEQYF	TGTGCCAGTAGTATTAGTAGCGGGAGGGTCTACGAGCAGTACTTC
TRBV27	.	TRBJ2-1	.	CASSLSGPWNEQFF	TGTGCCAGCAGTTTAAGTGGGCCATGGAATGAGCAGTTCTTC
TRBV28	medium-sized	TRBJ2-1	.	CASTPRGRYNEQFF	TGTGCCAGCACCCCTCGAGGGCGGTACAATGAGCAGTTCTTC
TRBV11-3	.	TRBJ2-7	TRBD1	CASSLDIGDRDSYEQYF	TGTGCCAGCAGCTTAGATATTGGGGACAGGGACTCCTACGAGCAGTACTTC
TRBV7-2	many	TRBJ2-1	TRBD1	CASSLNGPTGDRGMFF	TGTGCCAGCAGCTTAAATGGCCCGACAGGGGACCGGGGGATGTTCTTC
TRBV7-9	.	TRBJ2-6	TRBD2	CASSFRGAGANVLTF	TGTGCCAGCAGCTTTCGGGGGGCTGGGGCCAACGTCCTGACTTTC
TRBV7-2	medium-sized	TRBJ1-2	TRBD1	CASSLSPGTANYGYTF	TGTGCCAGCAGCCTCTCACCGGGGACAGCTAACTATGGCTACACCTTC
TRBV6-1	many	TRBJ2-1	.	CASSEAGRDEQFF	TGTGCCAGCAGTGAAGCTGGCCGCGATGAGCAGTTCTTC
TRBV18	many	TRBJ2-5	.	CASSQDEKETQYF	TGTGCCAGCTCACAGGACGAAAAAGAGACCCAGTACTTC
TRBV30	.	TRBJ1-1	TRBD1	CAWSGTGPEAFF	TGTGCCTGGAGTGGGACAGGGCCAGAAGCTTTCTTT
TRBV25-1	.	TRBJ1-2	TRBD1	CASSDPGQGVGYTF	TGTGCCAGCAGTGATCCGGGACAGGGTGTCGGCTACACCTTC
TRBV20-1	medium-sized	TRBJ2-1	.	CSAREPGLHNEQFF	TGCAGTGCTAGAGAACCAGGGCTCCACAATGAGCAGTTCTTC
TRBV7-9	medium-sized	TRBJ1-1	.	CASSPSATGREAFF	TGTGCCAGCAGCCCCTCGGCGACGGGTCGTGAAGCTTTCTTT
TRBV25-1	many	TRBJ2-7	.	CASSKKVGAGVGEQYF	TGTGCCAGCAGTAAAAAAGTGGGGGCGGGAGTAGGGGAGCAGTACTTC
TRBV20-1	.	TRBJ2-7	.	CSAIYLPRDSSYEQYF	TGCAGTGCCATTTACCTCCCTCGGGACTCCTCCTACGAGCAGTACTTC
TRBV27	.	TRBJ1-1	.	CASYNRVGLMNTEAFF	TGTGCCAGCTACAACAGGGTGGGGCTCATGAACACTGAAGCTTTCTTT